The 10 T cell receptor beta chains presented below share a single source sample, sequenced in a study of blood T cell repertoires in COVID-19. Profiling relied on immunoSEQ multiplex PCR, and the TCRdb table lists in-frame clones only, not all of them. The sample contains roughly 180,000 clones, around four fifths of which appear only once. Sequencing used PBMCs or T cells enriched from blood (not recorded which). Receptor source: a woman in her 50s in a cohort exposed to, infected with or recovered from COVID-19 (not recorded which).

V and J are TRBV7-9 and TRBJ2-5; possible D gene TRBD2, 6 bases. CDR3 size: 14 residues. Trimming removed 10 bases from V and 4 bases from J, with 19 bases in between. Germline V lookup: CDR1 SEHNR, CDR2 FQNEAQ (reference sequence). CDR3 sequence: CATHGMEGRETQYF. DNA for the CDR3: TGTGCCACCCATGGGATGGAGGGTAGAGAGACCCAGTACTTC.

This sequence joins TRBV19 and TRBJ1-6; maybe TRBD1 (6 bases). This CDR3 contains 14 residues. V was pared by 2 bases and J by 6 bases, with 8 bases between. The germline V gene encodes CDR1 LNHDA and CDR2 SQIVND (reference sequence). The CDR3 reads CASSITGSNSPLHF. In DNA, the CDR3 is TGTGCCAGTAGTATAACAGGGAGTAATTCACCCCTCCACTTT.

The chain links TRBV9 to TRBJ2-3, with a tentative D call TRBD2 (5 bases). Germline values: CDR1 SGDLS, CDR2 YYNGEE. The CDR3 covers 13 residues. Between the trimmed V and J ends, which lost 4 bases and 6 bases, there was a span of 12 bases. In nucleotides, the CDR3 is TGTGCCAGCAGCTATGGACTGTGGGATACGCAGTATTTT. It translates to CASSYGLWDTQYF.

The chain carries TRBV11-2 and TRBJ1-2; perhaps TRBD1 as D (5 bases). CDR3 size: 15 residues. Trimming left V 0 bases short and J 3 bases short, with 11 bases between. In germline, CDR1 is SGHAT, CDR2 FQNNGV. The chain's CDR3 is CASSLEGQAYYGYTF. The CDR3 DNA reads TGTGCCAGCAGCTTAGAGGGGCAGGCCTACTATGGCTACACCTTC.

The rearrangement uses TRBV28 and TRBJ2-7; D may be TRBD1 (5 bases). The germline V gene encodes CDR1 MDHEN and CDR2 SYDVKM. V was trimmed by 5 bases and J by 3 bases, leaving 11 bases between them. This CDR3 comprises 13 residues. The CDR3 sequence: CASSTSDSYEQYF. CDR3 DNA: TGTGCCAGCAGTACATCCGACAGCTACGAGCAGTACTTC.

The V call is TRBV2, the J call TRBJ2-5; 11 nucleotides align to TRBD2. Germline trimming cut 6 bases from V and 5 bases from J; bases unmatched to any gene: 8. This CDR3 spans 15 amino acids. Germline values: CDR1 SNHLY, CDR2 FYNNEI. DNA for the CDR3: TGTGCCAGCAGCCTTAGCGGGGGGGCCGAGGAGACCCAGTACTTC. Protein sequence: CASSLSGGAEETQYF.

The J gene is TRBJ1-6, the V gene TRBV7-2; 11 positions agree with TRBD1. The CDR3 is 14 amino acids. Per germline, CDR1 SGHTA and CDR2 FQGNSA. V dropped 5 bases and J dropped 14; count of bases not matched to a gene: 8. CDR3 DNA sequence: TGTGCCAGCAGCATTGGACAGGGGGCGAGAACCCTCCACTTT. Translation gives CASSIGQGARTLHF.

This clone was seen more than once but under ten times. J is TRBJ2-6 and V is TRBV29-1, with 7 bases that match TRBD1. The V gene's germline CDR1 is SQVTM and CDR2 ANQGSEA. The CDR3 consists of 17 residues. The J segment lost 0 bases and the V segment lost 7 bases, leaving 12 bases of the junction unmatched. The CDR3 DNA sequence: TGCAGCGCCTCCCTAGGGGACAGTTACTCTGGGGCCAACGTCCTGACTTTC. Its protein is CSASLGDSYSGANVLTF. Together with reference TRBV29-1 and TRBJ2-6, the CDR3 gives the full variable domain: SAVISQKPSRDICQRGTSLTIQCQVDSQVTMMFWYRQQPGQSLTLIATANQGSEATYESGFVIDKFPISRPNLTFSTLTVSNMSPEDSSIYLCSASLGDSYSGANVLTFGAGSRLTVL.

A single count supports this clone. The chain couples TRBV28 to TRBJ1-2; 7 nucleotides align to TRBD1. This CDR3 region has 17 residues. Germline CDR1 MDHEN, CDR2 SYDVKM. V trimming: 6 bases; J trimming: 4 bases; junction bases outside the gene matches: 17. DNA of the CDR3: TGTGCCAGCAGCCAGACCTACGAGGGGGCGTTCGGCTATGGCTACACCTTC. Translated: CASSQTYEGAFGYGYTF.

This clone was seen at least ten times. The chain has TRBV19 and TRBJ1-2; 9 positions agree with TRBD1. V trimming: 5 bases; J trimming: 6 bases; junction bases outside the gene matches: 10. Germline V CDR1 and CDR2: LNHDA, SQIVND (reference sequence). The CDR3 has 15 residues. CDR3 sequence reads: CASSQSPTGGNGYTF. CDR3 DNA: TGTGCCAGTAGTCAATCGCCGACAGGGGGGAATGGCTACACCTTC.